The 10 T cell receptor beta chains listed next were all sequenced from one sample in a study of Graves' ophthalmopathy and Graves' hyperthyroidism. RNA served as the template for amplifying TCR beta CDR3 regions. Following a first-round RT-PCR that used HTBI primers, a second-round multiplex PCR was carried out. TCRdb ran MiXCR on the multiplex PCR reads and lists one entry per CDR3 protein. The top ten clones hold about 4.2% of a sample with 560,000 or so distinct CDR3 sequences, under 45% of them seen once. Sequencing input: peripheral blood or thyroid tissue (not recorded which). Receptors were obtained from an adult man with Graves' hyperthyroidism.

Concerning this clonotype: An end of the junction differs from the germline gene, which may be a read error. V is TRBV4-2 and J is TRBJ2-7; no firm D call. CDR1 is LGHNA and CDR2 is YNFKEQ in the germline V gene. This CDR3 has 17 residues. The CDR3 here is CASSQDHVLASPYELYF. DNA of the CDR3: TGTGCCAGCAGCCAAGATCACGTTCTTGCTTCGCCCTACGAGCTGTACTTC.

In its sample, this clonotype was seen a few times. This chain links TRBV7-6 with TRBJ1-2; D gene unclear. With 5 bases removed from V and 6 bases from J, the gap between germline ends came to 13 bases. Germline-derived CDR1 and CDR2 are SGHVS and FNYEAQ. CDR3 size: 13 residues. The CDR3 sequence: CASSANPGDGYTF. CDR3 sequence (DNA): TGTGCCAGCAGCGCCAACCCCGGGGATGGCTACACCTTC.

The table lists this clonotype with many counts. The chain employs TRBV29-1 and TRBJ1-2, with D perhaps TRBD1 (5 bases). Germline V lookup: CDR1 SQVTM, CDR2 ANQGSEA. The CDR3 length is 14 residues. Trimming took 3 bases from V and 0 from J, leaving 11 bases between them. The CDR3 bases are TGCAGCGTTGAGTTGGGGGAGACTAACTATGGCTACACCTTC. It specifies CSVELGETNYGYTF.

Concerning this clonotype itself: This may come from a read error, since a much larger clone is one base off. The genes are TRBV12-3 or TRBV12-4 and TRBJ1-5; 8 bases agree with TRBD1. The CDR3 runs 14 residues. The ends lost 8 bases at V and 3 bases at J; junction bases unmatched: 6. The CDR3 DNA reads as TGTGCCAGCGGACGGACAGGGACCAATCAGCCCCAGCATTTT. Its protein is CASGRTGTNQPQHF.

This clonotype was seen ten or more times. V and J are TRBV24-1 and TRBJ2-6; 7 bases are shared with TRBD1. CDR3 length: 18 amino acids. Trimming cost V 3 bases and J 2 bases; bases outside gene matches: 9. Germline V gives CDR1 KGHDR, CDR2 SFDVKD. CDR3 nucleotide sequence: TGTGCCACCAGTGATCCCACCCCCGACAGGGCTGGGGCCAACGTCCTGACTTTC. This sequence encodes CATSDPTPDRAGANVLTF.

The chain recombines TRBV9 with TRBJ2-7, with D possibly matching TRBD2 (5 bases). V was pared by 0 bases and J by 7 bases, with 11 bases between. Germline-derived CDR1 and CDR2 are SGDLS and YYNGEE. This CDR3 is built from 13 residues. CDR3 nucleotide sequence: TGTGCCAGCAGCGTAGCTCGGACGGGGGAGCAGTACTTC. Protein: CASSVARTGEQYF.

This clonotype was seen once. The chain uses TRBV10-3 and TRBJ1-3; 7 bases agree with TRBD1. There are 15 residues in the CDR3. V trimming: 10 bases; J trimming: 2 bases; junction bases outside the gene matches: 11. The germline gives CDR1 ENHRY, CDR2 SYGVKD. The CDR3 DNA sequence: TGTGCCACCACGGACAGGTGGGAGACTGGAAACACCATATATTTT. It is translated as CATTDRWETGNTIYF.

This clonotype was observed a few times. This chain uses TRBV29-1 with TRBJ1-1; 9 bases are shared with TRBD1. The trim removed 6 bases at V and 1 base at J, leaving 6 bases unmatched. This CDR3 has 14 residues. Germline V CDR1 and CDR2: SQVTM, ANQGSEA. The CDR3 DNA reads as TGCAGCGTCTTCGGGGGACAGGGGAACACTGAAGCTTTCTTT. Protein product: CSVFGGQGNTEAFF.

The gene calls are TRBV24-1 and TRBJ2-7; 8 bases align to TRBD1. V lost 5 bases, J lost 3 bases, and 11 bases stayed unmatched. CDR1 KGHDR and CDR2 SFDVKD come from the germline V gene. The CDR3 runs 16 residues. CDR3 nucleotide sequence: TGTGCCACCAGTGCAGCAGGGGGCAAGCACGTCTACGAGCAGTACTTC. It is translated as CATSAAGGKHVYEQYF.

In this sample, this clonotype turned up many times. This chain uses TRBV6-5 with TRBJ2-5; possibly TRBD2 for D (5 bases). This CDR3 is built from 13 residues. Germline CDR1 MNHEY, CDR2 SVGAGI. The V end lost 6 bases, the J end lost 3 bases, and 11 bases lay between the germline ends. CDR3 amino acids: CASRPSGEETQYF. The CDR3 coding sequence is TGTGCCAGCAGACCGAGCGGAGAAGAGACCCAGTACTTC.